This T cell receptor beta chain was captured by sequencing in a study of blood T cell repertoires in COVID-19. The wider study: Samples came from the United States, Italy and Spain, spanning acute and convalescent COVID-19. Sources were T cells, B-cell-depleted T cells, or PBMCs; the material itself was cDNA or gDNA.

In this sample, this clone turned up a few times. As processed by the authors: Amplification of reference gene primers was used by the study to estimate nucleated cell counts. Some clones are missing from TCRdb's copy, which holds only in-frame ones; the method was immunoSEQ multiplex PCR. The V and J calls and clone size were taken over from that table, and D and trimming were inferred from the DNA. Here the sample spans about 72,000 clones, over 80% being singletons. Germline CDR1 and CDR2: MNHEY and SMNVEV (reference sequence). The CDR3 length is 16 residues. V lost 6 bases to trimming and J lost 6 bases; unmatched junction nucleotides: 9.

Material for sequencing was peripheral blood. This clonotype was obtained from a human donor in a cohort sampled during active COVID-19. The rearrangement links TRBV27 to TRBJ2-2; 11 bases fit TRBD1. As DNA, the CDR3 is TGTGCCAGCAGCCGACCCCGGGACAGGGGGGCCGGGGAGCTGTTTTTT. This translates into CASSRPRDRGAGELFF.